The clone carrying this TCR beta chain was observed many times. The data belong to a study of early T cells in non-severe SARS-CoV-2 infection. Trimming took 5 bases from V and 14 from J, leaving 19 bases between them. Looked up from germline, CDR1 is ENHRY and CDR2 is SYGVKD. There are 13 residues in the CDR3. As part of library construction, unique molecular identifiers were attached to individual cDNA molecules. TCRdb fed the 5' RACE reads into MiXCR, producing one record per CDR3 protein. This sample carries approximately 27,000 distinct CDR3 sequences, roughly 5.1% of them seen once, and the ten largest clones take about 12%.

The chain couples TRBV10-3 to TRBJ1-5; D is perhaps TRBD1 (5 bases). The receptor was derived from an adult who was a healthcare worker with PCR-confirmed SARS-CoV-2 infection or an uninfected control (not recorded which). Sequencing input: whole blood. CDR3 loop: CAISSGRDGVKHF. DNA for the CDR3: TGTGCCATCAGTAGCGGCAGGGACGGGGTTAAGCATTTT.